This TCR beta chain comes out of a study of T cell responses to AZD1222 COVID-19 vaccine. Findings and caveats of the study: After the peak T cell response, and only then, were repertoires sampled.

V was pared by 0 bases and J by 3 bases, with 18 bases of the junction left unmatched. The CDR3 sequence is 21 residues long. The germline V gene encodes CDR1 MGHRA and CDR2 YSYEKL. This table comes from immunoSEQ multiplex PCR, and its TCRdb copy is limited to in-frame clones, with some not included. This sample has some 82,000 clones, with 85% to 90% found just once. Concerning this clone: Its specificity is unknown.

Sequencing used peripheral blood, obtained on day 0 of AZD1222 vaccination. The sequence was obtained from an adult in good health. J is TRBJ1-5 and V is TRBV4-1, with 9 bases that match TRBD1. The CDR3 DNA sequence: TGCGCCAGCAGCCAAGAACTAGGTGGGACAGGGTATGGGGGGCACAATCAGCCCCAGCATTTT. Protein product: CASSQELGGTGYGGHNQPQHF.